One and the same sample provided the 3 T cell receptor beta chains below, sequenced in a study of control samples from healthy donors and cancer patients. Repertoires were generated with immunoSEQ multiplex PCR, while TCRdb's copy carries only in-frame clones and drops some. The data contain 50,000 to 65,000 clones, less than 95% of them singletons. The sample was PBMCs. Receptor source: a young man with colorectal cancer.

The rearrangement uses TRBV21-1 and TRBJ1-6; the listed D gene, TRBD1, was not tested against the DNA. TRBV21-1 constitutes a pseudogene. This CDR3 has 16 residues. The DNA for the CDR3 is TGTGCCAGCAGCAAAGAAGACAGGAATGATAATTCACCCCTCCACTTT. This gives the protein CASSKEDRNDNSPLHF.

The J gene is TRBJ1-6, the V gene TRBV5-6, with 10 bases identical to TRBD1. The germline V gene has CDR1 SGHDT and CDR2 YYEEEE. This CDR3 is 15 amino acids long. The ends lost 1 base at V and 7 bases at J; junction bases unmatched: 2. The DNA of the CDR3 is TGTGCCAGCAGCTTGCCGGACAGGGGGAATTCACCCCTCCACTTT. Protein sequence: CASSLPDRGNSPLHF.

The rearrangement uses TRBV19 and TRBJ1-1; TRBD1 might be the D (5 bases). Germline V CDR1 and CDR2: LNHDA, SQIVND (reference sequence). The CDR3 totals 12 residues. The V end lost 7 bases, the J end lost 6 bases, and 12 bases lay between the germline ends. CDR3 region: CASKSPRAEAFF. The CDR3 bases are TGTGCCAGTAAATCCCCCAGGGCTGAAGCTTTCTTT.